These 15 T cell receptor beta chains were sequenced from one sample in a study of cytomegalovirus exposure and HLA in healthy donors. Clones were sequenced by immunoSEQ multiplex PCR, and TCRdb holds only the in-frame ones, with some missing. The table has around 70,000 clones, 94% seen once. Sequenced material: PBMCs. These receptors were obtained from a man between 18 and 35 years old in good health and CMV-seropositive.

This clone came up once. The rearrangement links TRBV28 to TRBJ2-3; weak D call: TRBD2 (6 bases). The V gene's germline CDR1 is MDHEN and CDR2 SYDVKM. This CDR3 has 18 residues. V dropped 4 bases and J dropped 0 bases, with 20 bases sitting between them. CDR3: CASSSIPGGGYSTDTQYF. The CDR3 nucleotides read TGTGCCAGCAGTTCCATCCCCGGGGGAGGCTACAGCACAGATACGCAGTATTTT.

The V gene is TRBV7-5, the J gene TRBJ1-1; the table's D call TRBD1 went unverified against the DNA. TRBV7-5 is assigned pseudogene status. The CDR3 length is 15 residues. The CDR3 spells CARSLVDTMNTEAFF. For the CDR3, the DNA is TGTGCCAGAAGCTTAGTAGACACCATGAACACTGAAGCTTTCTTT.

V gene TRBV11-3 combines with J gene TRBJ2-1; 12 bases map to TRBD2. CDR1 is SGHNT, CDR2 YENEEA, per germline. This CDR3 region has 15 residues. The ends lost 5 bases at V and 9 bases at J; junction bases unmatched: 8. The CDR3 spells CASSPGLAGIREQFF. The CDR3 DNA follows: TGTGCCAGCAGCCCAGGACTAGCGGGGATTCGTGAGCAGTTCTTC.

A remark on this clone: A junction boundary mismatches the germline segment, possibly from a read error. This same CDR3 is encoded by further DNA sequences in the sample. J is TRBJ2-7 and V is TRBV18, with D perhaps TRBD2 (6 bases). CDR3 length: 14 residues. Germline assignment: CDR1 KGHSH and CDR2 LQKENI. This CDR3 reads CASSPGGTPYEQYF. DNA of the CDR3: TGTGCCAGCTCACCAGGCGGGACCCCCTACGAACAGTACTTC.

This chain links TRBV11-2 with TRBJ1-2; weak D call: TRBD1 (5 bases). The V gene's germline CDR1 is SGHAT and CDR2 FQNNGV. This CDR3 has 16 residues. With 0 bases removed from V and 4 bases from J, the gap between germline ends came to 15 bases. CDR3 sequence (DNA): TGTGCCAGCAGCTTAGATCGTGACACCGGGGGCTATGGCTACACCTTC. It specifies CASSLDRDTGGYGYTF.

This chain links TRBV9 with TRBJ2-7; TRBD2 matches at 8 bases. Trimming cost V 4 bases and J 6 bases; bases outside gene matches: 9. Per the germline V gene, CDR1 is SGDLS and CDR2 is YYNGEE. The length of the CDR3 is 14 residues. The chain's CDR3 is CASSRSGGMGEQYF. The DNA for the CDR3 is TGTGCCAGCAGCCGGAGCGGGGGAATGGGCGAGCAGTACTTC.

V usage is TRBV4-1 and J usage is TRBJ2-7; the match to TRBD1 covers 8 bases. The CDR3 has 16 amino acids. With V trimmed by 0 bases and J by 1 base, 5 bases remained unmatched. Germline CDR1 and CDR2: MGHRA and YSYEKL. Here the CDR3 DNA reads TGCGCCAGCAGCCAAGAGGAAAGGACAGGGTCCTACGAGCAGTACTTC. Its protein is CASSQEERTGSYEQYF.

The V gene is TRBV30, the J gene TRBJ1-1, with a possible D match to TRBD1 (5 bases). This CDR3 has 12 residues. Trimming left V 5 bases short and J 4 bases short, with 11 bases between. Germline lookup yields CDR1 GTSNPN and CDR2 SVGIG (reference sequence). Here the CDR3 DNA reads TGTGCCTGGTCGGGGGGGGTCACTGAAGCTTTCTTT. It is translated as CAWSGGVTEAFF.

This chain connects TRBV7-8 to TRBJ1-4; D call uncertain. The V gene lost 1 base and the J gene lost 7 bases, with 10 bases spanning the gap. There are 14 residues in the CDR3. CDR1 is SGHVS and CDR2 is FQNEAQ in the germline V gene. This CDR3 reads CASSLGSRGEKLFF. The CDR3 DNA reads TGTGCCAGCAGCTTAGGGTCCCGGGGTGAAAAACTGTTTTTT.

The chain joins TRBV7-8 to TRBJ2-3, with D possibly matching TRBD1 (6 bases). This CDR3 region has 13 residues. Trimming took off 4 bases at V and 2 bases at J, with 7 bases between the two ends. The germline V gene encodes CDR1 SGHVS and CDR2 FQNEAQ. The CDR3 sequence: CASSYRDTDTQYF. The CDR3 DNA follows: TGTGCCAGCAGCTACAGGGACACAGATACGCAGTATTTT.

J is TRBJ2-7 and V is TRBV27; TRBD1 agrees at 11 bases. The CDR3 has 15 residues. Losses at the gene ends were 7 bases for V and 1 base for J; bases not matched to a gene: 6. The germline V gene has CDR1 MNHEY and CDR2 SMNVEV (reference sequence). DNA for the CDR3: TGTGCCAGCACCATCGGGACAGGGGGTTCCTACGAGCAGTACTTC. Its translation: CASTIGTGGSYEQYF.

The rearrangement joins TRBV28 to TRBJ1-5, with D hard to call. Germline CDR1 and CDR2: MDHEN and SYDVKM. The CDR3 has 10 residues. For the CDR3, the DNA is TGTGCAGCTAGCAATCAGCCCCAGCATTTT. Translating it yields CAASNQPQHF.

V is TRBV5-1 and J is TRBJ2-5; the D is unclear. Germline CDR1 SGHRS, CDR2 YFSETQ. Trimming pared 2 bases from V and 3 bases from J, leaving 5 bases between. CDR3 length: 12 amino acids. This chain's CDR3 is CASSLGEETQYF. The CDR3 DNA reads as TGCGCCAGCAGCTTAGGAGAAGAGACCCAGTACTTC.

The genes are TRBV14 and TRBJ2-1; 7 nucleotides match TRBD1. CDR3 size: 15 residues. The trim removed 3 bases at V and 4 bases at J, leaving 6 bases unmatched. The germline gives CDR1 SGHDN, CDR2 FVKESK. This CDR3 reads CASSQRDSEYNEQFF. The CDR3 bases are TGTGCCAGCAGCCAGAGGGACAGCGAGTACAATGAGCAGTTCTTC.

The CDR3 DNA is TGTGCCAGCAGCCCCCGACAGGGTGGCAACTACGAGCAGTACTTC. This gives the protein CASSPRQGGNYEQYF. The chain has TRBV9 and TRBJ2-7, with 7 bases lining up with TRBD1. The length of the CDR3 is 15 residues. Trimming removed 4 bases from V and 3 bases from J; junction bases left unmatched: 10. Looked up from germline, CDR1 is SGDLS and CDR2 is YYNGEE.